These 4 T cell receptor beta chains came from one sample sequenced in a study of blood T cell repertoires in COVID-19. The data were produced by immunoSEQ multiplex PCR, yet TCRdb's version contains in-frame clones alone and is incomplete. Seen here are 65,000 to 75,000 clones, about three quarters observed once, and the top ten hold 15% to 17%. The sequenced sample consisted of peripheral blood. These receptors were taken from a man aged 80 or over with acute or convalescent COVID-19.

The V gene is TRBV18, the J gene TRBJ2-2; D not certain. There are 16 residues in the CDR3. Trimming removed 2 bases at V and 1 base at J, with 11 bases between. CDR1 is KGHSH and CDR2 is LQKENI in the germline V gene. DNA for the CDR3: TGTGCCAGCTCACCAAGTGCTCCAGGGAACACCGGGGAGCTGTTTTTT. Its translation is CASSPSAPGNTGELFF.

The chain recombines TRBV5-5 with TRBJ1-2, with D possibly matching TRBD1 (6 bases). V lost 1 base to trimming and J lost 0 bases, with 7 bases between them. Germline V gene sequence: CDR1 SGHKS, CDR2 YYEKEE (reference sequence). This CDR3 comprises 14 residues. The CDR3 bases are TGTGCCAGCAGCTTGACAGGGTCTAACTATGGCTACACCTTC. This codes for CASSLTGSNYGYTF. Supplemented by reference TRBV5-5 and TRBJ1-2, the full variable domain reads DAGVTQSPTHLIKTRGQQVTLRCSPISGHKSVSWYQQVLGQGPQFIFQYYEKEERGRGNFPDRFSARQFPNYSSELNVNALLLGDSALYLCASSLTGSNYGYTFGSGTRLTVV.

The chain has TRBV7-9 and TRBJ2-3; 10 positions match TRBD2. This CDR3 is built from 17 residues. V was pared by 4 bases and J by 4 bases, with 11 bases of the junction left unmatched. Germline-derived CDR1 and CDR2 are SEHNR and FQNEAQ (reference sequence). The CDR3 region is CASSSSPASGSSDTQYF. In nucleotides, the CDR3 is TGTGCCAGCAGCTCGAGTCCGGCTAGCGGGAGCTCAGATACGCAGTATTTT.

This clone was picked up a small number of times. The J gene is TRBJ2-1, the V gene TRBV29-1; 10 bases align to TRBD1. J lost 6 bases, V lost 5 bases, and 1 base had no gene match. Looked up from germline, CDR1 is SQVTM and CDR2 is ANQGSEA. The CDR3 is 12 amino acids. CDR3 in DNA: TGCAGCGTTAGGACAGGGGGCAATGAGCAGTTCTTC. Protein: CSVRTGGNEQFF.